This TCR beta chain came from a study of T cell responses to AZD1222 COVID-19 vaccine. In regard to this clone: The antigen is unknown.

Repertoires were generated with immunoSEQ multiplex PCR, while TCRdb's copy carries only in-frame clones and drops some. Of some 99,000 clones detected, about 90% appear once; the ten largest clones hold roughly 4.3%. The CDR3 loop spans 13 amino acids. The V gene lost 5 bases and the J gene lost 5 bases, with 12 bases spanning the gap. CDR1 and CDR2 (germline): SNHLY, FYNNEI. Notes on the study in general: Baseline seropositives among AZD1222 recipients totaled only 5 to 7. A rise in Spike-specific TCR breadth and depth followed two AZD1222 doses. Nearly half of the spike-specific TCRs reportedly recognize variant regions that carry no mutations. Donors skewed white British and female; clonal diversity was possibly underestimated.

The material sequenced was peripheral blood, taken 28 days after the second AZD1222 dose. This TCR derives from an adult who received the AZD1222 COVID-19 vaccine. The chain employs TRBV2 and TRBJ1-1, with D perhaps matching TRBD1 (5 bases). For the CDR3, the DNA is TGTGCCAGCAGTATGGGGGTCGGGACTGAAGCTTTCTTT. Translating it yields CASSMGVGTEAFF.